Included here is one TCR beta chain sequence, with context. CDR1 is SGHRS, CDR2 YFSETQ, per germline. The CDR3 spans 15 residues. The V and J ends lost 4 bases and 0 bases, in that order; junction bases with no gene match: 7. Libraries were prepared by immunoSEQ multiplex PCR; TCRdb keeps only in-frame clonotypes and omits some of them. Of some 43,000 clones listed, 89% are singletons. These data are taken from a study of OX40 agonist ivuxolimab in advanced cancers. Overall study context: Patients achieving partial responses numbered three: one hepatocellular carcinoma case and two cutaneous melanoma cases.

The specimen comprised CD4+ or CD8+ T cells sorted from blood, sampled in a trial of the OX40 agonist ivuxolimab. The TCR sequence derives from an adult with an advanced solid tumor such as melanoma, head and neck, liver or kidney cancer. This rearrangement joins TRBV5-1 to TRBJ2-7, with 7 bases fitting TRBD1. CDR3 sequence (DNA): TGCGCCAGCAGCCCGGGACAGTTCAGCTCCTACGAGCAGTACTTC. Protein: CASSPGQFSSYEQYF.